The 19 T cell receptor beta chains below all came from one sample that was sequenced in a study of cytomegalovirus exposure and HLA in healthy donors. Both 60 Vbeta primers and 13 Jbeta primers went into the PCR. Sequencing used immunoSEQ multiplex PCR; TCRdb keeps in-frame clones, though not all of them. This table has fewer than 200,000 clones, about three quarters appearing once. Sample: PBMCs. These receptors came from a female donor in good health and CMV-seronegative.

The chain uses TRBV4-1 and TRBJ1-5, with D possibly TRBD1 on 5 matching bases. The CDR3 has 14 amino acids. The germline CDR1 and CDR2 sequences are MGHRA and YSYEKL. The germline V and J ends were trimmed by 3 bases and 4 bases, with 10 bases remaining between them. CDR3 amino acids: CASSHLGVNQPQHF. CDR3 DNA sequence: TGCGCCAGCAGCCATCTAGGGGTGAATCAGCCCCAGCATTTT.

The chain recombines TRBV19 with TRBJ2-4; 7 bases line up with TRBD2. The CDR3 sequence is 15 residues long. V gave up 5 bases and J gave up 3 bases; unmatched junction bases: 7. Germline V gene data show CDR1 as LNHDA and CDR2 as SQIVND (reference sequence). The CDR3 sequence is CASSSRELGKNIQYF. The CDR3 DNA follows: TGTGCCAGTAGTTCGCGGGAGTTAGGCAAAAACATTCAGTACTTC.

This sequence joins TRBV19 and TRBJ2-2; the match to TRBD1 covers 8 bases. Germline V gene data show CDR1 as LNHDA and CDR2 as SQIVND (reference sequence). The CDR3 has 14 residues. Losses at the gene ends were 7 bases for V and 3 bases for J; bases not matched to a gene: 4. CDR3 sequence: CASIHRGDTGELFF. As DNA, the CDR3 is TGTGCCAGTATTCACAGGGGGGACACCGGGGAGCTGTTTTTT.

V usage is TRBV7-2 and J usage is TRBJ1-1; D is perhaps TRBD1 (6 bases). The CDR3 consists of 15 residues. The germline V gene has CDR1 SGHTA and CDR2 FQGNSA. V lost 3 bases and J lost 1, with 12 bases in between. This chain's CDR3 is CASSFQGSSNTEAFF. The CDR3 bases are TGTGCCAGCAGCTTTCAGGGGTCGTCGAACACTGAAGCTTTCTTT.

Only a few counts were recorded for this clone. The rearrangement uses TRBV21-1 and TRBJ1-4; the tabulated D call, TRBD1, remains unverified against the DNA. TRBV21-1 is annotated as a pseudogene. This CDR3 has 16 amino acids. In DNA form, the CDR3 reads TGTGCCAGCAGCAGACTAGACAGGGTTTGGAATGAAAAACTGTTTTTT. It is translated as CASSRLDRVWNEKLFF.

The rearrangement links TRBV30 to TRBJ1-2, with D possibly being TRBD1 (5 bases). This CDR3 region has 12 residues. CDR1 is GTSNPN and CDR2 is SVGIG in the germline V gene (reference sequence). Trimming left V 5 bases short and J 5 bases short, with 12 bases between. CDR3 region: CAWLTGHYGYTF. The CDR3 DNA is TGTGCCTGGTTAACAGGCCATTATGGCTACACCTTC.

This clone was observed a few times. This rearrangement joins TRBV7-8 to TRBJ1-1; D gene ambiguous. Trimming pared 5 bases from V and 2 bases from J, leaving 12 bases between. The CDR3 has 14 residues. Germline V gene sequence: CDR1 SGHVS, CDR2 FQNEAQ. CDR3 coding DNA: TGTGCCAGCAGCCTTGGGAGTTATAACACTGAAGCTTTCTTT. Its protein product is CASSLGSYNTEAFF.

The rearrangement joins TRBV7-2 to TRBJ1-5; TRBD1 might be the D (6 bases). The CDR3 consists of 15 residues. Germline CDR1 reads SGHTA; CDR2 reads FQGNSA. Trimming removed 5 bases at V and 1 base at J, with 12 bases between. The CDR3 loop reads CASSVQGLSNQPQHF. The CDR3 bases are TGTGCCAGCAGCGTACAGGGTCTCAGCAATCAGCCCCAGCATTTT.

CDR3 protein: CASSEPQSVAGEINEQYF. CDR3 in DNA: TGCGCCAGCAGTGAGCCCCAGAGTGTAGCGGGAGAAATCAACGAGCAGTACTTC. The chain joins TRBV10-1 to TRBJ2-7, with 9 bases matching TRBD2. Germline V gene data show CDR1 as WNHNN and CDR2 as SYGVQD (reference sequence). Trimming removed 2 bases from V and 5 bases from J; junction bases left unmatched: 16. The CDR3 is made up of 18 amino acids.

This sequence joins TRBV10-3 and TRBJ2-2, with D tentatively TRBD1 (7 bases). V was shortened by 3 bases and J by 8 bases, with 16 bases between the two germline ends. The CDR3 covers 15 residues. Germline values: CDR1 ENHRY, CDR2 SYGVKD. The CDR3 protein is CAISEIQGGAGELFF. CDR3 nucleotide sequence: TGTGCCATCAGTGAAATCCAGGGGGGAGCGGGGGAGCTGTTTTTT.

The chain has TRBV4-1 and TRBJ2-3; D unclear. This CDR3 comprises 14 residues. Per germline, CDR1 MGHRA and CDR2 YSYEKL. V dropped 3 bases and J dropped 3 bases, with 10 bases sitting between them. CDR3 amino acids: CASSHGRSTDTQYF. The CDR3 bases are TGCGCCAGCAGCCATGGTAGGAGTACAGATACGCAGTATTTT.

About this clone: One junction end does not reproduce the germline sequence, and a read error may be involved. This sequence joins TRBV4-2 and TRBJ2-6, with D perhaps TRBD1 (5 bases). Germline CDR1 reads LGHNA; CDR2 reads YNFKEQ. The CDR3 is 15 residues long. The CDR3 nucleotides are TGTGCCAGCAGCTACACAAGCTCTGGGGCCAACGGCCTGACTTTC. Its protein is CASSYTSSGANGLTF.

This clone was counted between two and nine times. The V gene is TRBV6-5, the J gene TRBJ2-7; no clear D gene. The CDR3 runs to 15 residues. Germline V lookup: CDR1 MNHEY, CDR2 SVGAGI. The germline V and J ends were trimmed by 10 bases and 3 bases, with 22 bases remaining between them. The CDR3 protein is CATRLSPSPHYEQYF. The CDR3 nucleotides read TGTGCCACCAGATTATCCCCATCGCCACACTACGAGCAGTACTTC.

The chain recombines TRBV29-1 with TRBJ2-2; 9 nucleotides agree with TRBD2. The CDR3 contains 16 residues. V was pared by 1 base and J by 1 base, with 4 bases of the junction left unmatched. The V gene's germline CDR1 is SQVTM and CDR2 ANQGSEA. CDR3 sequence: CSVEGGLAQNTGELFF. DNA of the CDR3: TGCAGCGTTGAAGGAGGACTAGCGCAGAACACCGGGGAGCTGTTTTTT.

The gene calls are TRBV7-9 and TRBJ1-1; 11 bases fit TRBD1. CDR3 length equals 18 residues. The germline CDR1 and CDR2 sequences are SEHNR and FQNEAQ (reference sequence). The V segment lost 5 bases and the J segment 1 base; nucleotides outside the gene matches: 12. CDR3 loop: CASSPRSSGTGGNTEAFF. CDR3 in DNA: TGTGCCAGCAGCCCCCGGTCATCCGGGACAGGGGGGAACACTGAAGCTTTCTTT.

The chain combines TRBV6-6 with TRBJ1-5; tentative D call: TRBD1 (5 bases). Germline CDR1 is MNHNY and CDR2 is SVGAGI (reference sequence). The CDR3 loop spans 14 amino acids. The V end was cut by 0 bases, the J end by 7 bases, with 10 bases between. Here the CDR3 reads CASSYSREGQPQHF. In nucleotides, the CDR3 is TGTGCCAGCAGTTACTCCAGGGAGGGGCAGCCCCAGCATTTT.

To note about this clone: The junction shows a germline mismatch at one end, possibly a read error. The rearrangement links TRBV7-3 to TRBJ2-6, with D possibly matching TRBD1 (5 bases). Germline V CDR1 and CDR2: SGHTA, FQGTGA. CDR3 length equals 16 residues. The chain's CDR3 is CATTSIRRAGANGLTF. In DNA form, the CDR3 reads TGTGCCACGACCTCCATCCGAAGGGCTGGGGCCAACGGCCTGACTTTC.

This clone appeared a few times. The CDR3 loop is CASNVRRDRGRDSPLHF. DNA for the CDR3: TGTGCCAGTAACGTAAGACGGGACAGGGGGCGGGATTCACCCCTCCACTTT. This chain joins TRBV19 and TRBJ1-6; 12 bases line up with TRBD1. The germline gives CDR1 LNHDA, CDR2 SQIVND (reference sequence). This CDR3 contains 17 residues. The ends lost 7 bases at V and 8 bases at J; junction bases unmatched: 12.

Turning to this clone: At one end, the junction sequence differs from germline, possibly due to a read error. This chain joins TRBV30 and TRBJ1-1; TRBD1 might be the D (5 bases). The CDR3 has 12 amino acids. The germline V gene has CDR1 GTSNPN and CDR2 SVGIG (reference sequence). The DNA of the CDR3 is TGTGCCCGGAGCAGGGCAGGCACTGAAGCTTTCTTT. Its translation is CARSRAGTEAFF.